A single sample is the source of the 24 T cell receptor beta chains below, sequenced in a study of cytomegalovirus exposure and HLA in healthy donors. The PCR contained 60 Vbeta and 13 Jbeta primers. The data were produced by immunoSEQ multiplex PCR, yet TCRdb's version contains in-frame clones alone and is incomplete. The sample carries about 83,000 clones, roughly four fifths recorded once. Source material: PBMCs. These receptors were taken from a woman in her 30s in good health and CMV-seronegative.

V and J are TRBV7-8 and TRBJ2-6; 7 nucleotides line up with TRBD1. Per germline, CDR1 SGHVS and CDR2 FQNEAQ. The J segment lost 3 bases and the V segment lost 0 bases, leaving 8 bases of the junction unmatched. The CDR3 is made up of 18 amino acids. The CDR3 DNA sequence: TGTGCCAGCAGCTTAGCCCTCCTCCAGGGGGATGGGGCCAACGTCCTGACTTTC. This gives the protein CASSLALLQGDGANVLTF.

J is TRBJ1-5 and V is TRBV4-3, with D unresolved. Trimming removed 0 bases from V and 7 bases from J, with 16 bases in between. The CDR3 totals 16 residues. Germline CDR1 is LGHNA and CDR2 is YSLEER. CDR3 residues: CASSQDLWEPGQPQHF. The CDR3 DNA is TGCGCCAGCAGCCAAGATCTCTGGGAGCCTGGGCAGCCCCAGCATTTT.

The genes are TRBV2 and TRBJ2-4; 8 bases fit TRBD2. The CDR3 extends over 14 amino acids. The J segment lost 5 bases and the V segment lost 5 bases, leaving 5 bases of the junction unmatched. Germline CDR1 is SNHLY and CDR2 is FYNNEI. In DNA, the CDR3 is TGTGCCAGCAGTATCCGGGAGGGCGAAAACATTCAGTACTTC. It codes for CASSIREGENIQYF.

V gene TRBV2 combines with J gene TRBJ2-1, with 13 bases identical to TRBD2. The germline V gene encodes CDR1 SNHLY and CDR2 FYNNEI. Trimming cost V 5 bases and J 12 bases; bases outside gene matches: 13. The CDR3 contains 16 residues. The CDR3 here is CASSRGLAGDLRGQFF. The CDR3 nucleotides are TGTGCCAGCAGTCGAGGACTAGCGGGAGATCTTAGAGGGCAGTTCTTC.

This clone was observed a single time. This chain links TRBV25-1 with TRBJ2-5; D perhaps matches TRBD1 (6 bases). The V end was cut by 5 bases, the J end by 2 bases, with 24 bases between. CDR1 and CDR2 from the germline V gene are MGHDK and SYGVNS. This CDR3 is 18 amino acids long. The CDR3 protein is CASSFSGRVGQGQETQYF. The CDR3, as DNA: TGTGCCAGCAGTTTTTCTGGCCGGGTGGGTCAGGGGCAAGAGACCCAGTACTTC. The full variable domain, in which reference TRBV25-1 and TRBJ2-5 provide the parts outside the CDR3, is EADIYQTPRYLVIGTGKKITLECSQTMGHDKMYWYQQDPGMELHLIHYSYGVNSTEKGDLSSESTVSRIRTEHFPLTLESARPSHTSQYLCASSFSGRVGQGQETQYFGPGTRLLVL.

This chain links TRBV7-2 with TRBJ2-3, with a tentative D call TRBD1 (6 bases). V lost 1 base, J lost 3 bases, and 8 bases lay in between. The germline V gene has CDR1 SGHTA and CDR2 FQGNSA. This CDR3 region has 14 residues. CDR3 bases: TGTGCCAGCAGCTTAGGAAGGGGGACAGATACGCAGTATTTT. Encoded protein: CASSLGRGTDTQYF.

The V and J genes are TRBV5-1 and TRBJ2-1, with 7 bases identical to TRBD2. V gave up 4 bases and J gave up 3 bases; unmatched junction bases: 10. Germline assignment: CDR1 SGHRS and CDR2 YFSETQ. The CDR3 is 16 amino acids. DNA of the CDR3: TGCGCCAGCAGCGGGCGGAGGGCTAGCGGCTACAATGAGCAGTTCTTC. Its translation: CASSGRRASGYNEQFF.

This rearrangement joins TRBV29-1 to TRBJ1-4; 9 nucleotides line up with TRBD1. The germline gives CDR1 SQVTM, CDR2 ANQGSEA. There are 12 residues in the CDR3. J was trimmed by 6 bases and V by 6 bases; bases with no gene match: 2. Written as DNA, the CDR3 is TGCAGCGTACGACAGGGGGATGAAAAACTGTTTTTT. It yields the protein CSVRQGDEKLFF.

This clone was seen a handful of times. The chain carries TRBV28 and TRBJ1-1, with D perhaps matching TRBD1 (5 bases). With 4 bases removed from V and 1 base from J, the gap between germline ends came to 22 bases. This CDR3 has 18 residues. Looked up from germline, CDR1 is MDHEN and CDR2 is SYDVKM. CDR3 residues: CASSSQQVTPLPNTEAFF. CDR3 in DNA: TGTGCCAGCAGTTCTCAACAGGTGACCCCCCTCCCGAACACTGAAGCTTTCTTT.

Note on this clone: An end of the junction differs from the germline gene, which may be a read error. The CDR3 loop is CSAPGIEKLLF. The CDR3 nucleotides read TGCAGTGCGCCCGGTATAGAAAAACTGCTTTTT. The rearrangement joins TRBV20-1 to TRBJ1-4, with D unclear. Looked up from germline, CDR1 is DFQATT and CDR2 is SNEGSKA (reference sequence). The CDR3 has 11 amino acids.

The genes are TRBV5-1 and TRBJ2-7, with 10 bases matching TRBD2. J gave up 4 bases and V 0 bases, and 7 bases lay outside the gene matches. Looked up from germline, CDR1 is SGHRS and CDR2 is YFSETQ. This CDR3 spans 16 amino acids. Written as DNA, the CDR3 is TGCGCCAGCAGCTTGGGTCGGGCTAGCGGGAGTTACGAGCAGTACTTC. Translation gives CASSLGRASGSYEQYF.

V usage is TRBV9 and J usage is TRBJ2-5; no clear D. Trimming stripped 4 bases from V and 2 bases from J, with 15 bases between. The CDR3 is 15 amino acids. Germline V CDR1 and CDR2: SGDLS, YYNGEE. The CDR3, as DNA: TGTGCCAGCAGCAGTCCCTTTAGGAGTCAAGAGACCCAGTACTTC. Translating gives CASSSPFRSQETQYF.

The chain recombines TRBV27 with TRBJ2-5; 7 bases align to TRBD2. The J segment lost 3 bases and the V segment lost 3 bases, leaving 7 bases of the junction unmatched. The length of the CDR3 is 15 residues. Germline values: CDR1 MNHEY, CDR2 SMNVEV (reference sequence). In nucleotides, the CDR3 is TGTGCCAGCAGTTTTTGGCAGGGAGGGGAAGAGACCCAGTACTTC. Translating it yields CASSFWQGGEETQYF.

The V gene is TRBV7-8, the J gene TRBJ1-4; TRBD1 matches at 7 bases. The germline CDR1 and CDR2 sequences are SGHVS and FQNEAQ. The CDR3 runs 14 residues. V was pared by 5 bases and J by 4 bases, with 4 bases of the junction left unmatched. The CDR3 loop is CASSLTGINEKLFF. CDR3 nucleotides: TGTGCCAGCAGCCTGACAGGGATTAATGAAAAACTGTTTTTT.

The chain couples TRBV28 to TRBJ2-4; D perhaps matches TRBD1 (6 bases). This CDR3 region has 17 residues. Germline lookup yields CDR1 MDHEN and CDR2 SYDVKM. V lost 7 bases to trimming and J lost 3 bases, with 22 bases between them. CDR3 sequence: CASTPSGAGRVKNIQYF. The CDR3 region has the DNA TGTGCCAGCACCCCATCAGGGGCGGGCCGTGTCAAAAACATTCAGTACTTC.

The V gene is TRBV29-1, the J gene TRBJ2-5; 8 positions agree with TRBD1. V shed 4 bases, J shed 2 bases, and the junction held 9 bases outside the gene matches. Germline V gene data show CDR1 as SQVTM and CDR2 as ANQGSEA. The CDR3 extends over 15 amino acids. CDR3 sequence reads: CSVAAPGQAQETQYF. CDR3 nucleotide sequence: TGCAGCGTTGCCGCCCCGGGACAGGCGCAAGAGACCCAGTACTTC.

The rearrangement links TRBV9 to TRBJ2-3; 8 bases map to TRBD2. This CDR3 comprises 16 residues. The germline gives CDR1 SGDLS, CDR2 YYNGEE. After removal of 3 bases from V and 2 bases from J, the junction contained 8 bases not matched to a gene. Here the CDR3 DNA reads TGTGCCAGCAGCGCGCCGGGGGGGGCGACCACAGATACGCAGTATTTT. Translating gives CASSAPGGATTDTQYF.

This clone showed up just once. This chain connects TRBV7-3 to TRBJ2-1; 13 bases are shared with TRBD2. V shed 4 bases, J shed 0 bases, and the junction held 3 bases outside the gene matches. The CDR3 has 17 residues. CDR1 and CDR2 from the germline V gene are SGHTA and FQGTGA. The CDR3 nucleotides read TGTGCCAGCAGCTCCTGGACTAGCGGGAGCTCCTACAATGAGCAGTTCTTC. It specifies CASSSWTSGSSYNEQFF.

As concerns this clone: One end of the junction varies from germline; a read error may be responsible. CDR3 DNA sequence: TGTGCTAGCAGCTTTGGGCAGAACTACGAGCAGTACTTC. It encodes CASSFGQNYEQYF. The genes are TRBV7-7 and TRBJ2-7; D is unclear. CDR1 SSHAT and CDR2 FNYEAQ come from the germline V gene (reference sequence). This CDR3 region has 13 residues. Filled out from reference TRBV7-7 and TRBJ2-7, the complete variable domain reads GAGVSQSPRYKVTKRGQDVTLRCDPISSHATLYWYQQALGQGPEFLTYFNYEAQPDKSGLPSDRFSAERPEGSISTLTIQRTEQRDSAMYRCASSFGQNYEQYFGPGTRLTVT.

This chain joins TRBV30 and TRBJ2-1; 13 bases are a match to TRBD2. V lost 3 bases to trimming and J lost 10 bases; unmatched junction nucleotides: 15. This CDR3 comprises 17 residues. CDR1 GTSNPN and CDR2 SVGIG come from the germline V gene (reference sequence). The CDR3 coding sequence is TGTGCCTGGAGCCCTCGCCCCACTAGCGGGAGGGCTGGGGAGCAGTTCTTC. Its translation is CAWSPRPTSGRAGEQFF.

This clone was seen just once. The chain recombines TRBV28 with TRBJ1-2; D may be TRBD1 (5 bases). CDR1 MDHEN and CDR2 SYDVKM come from the germline V gene. This CDR3 contains 13 residues. V lost 5 bases, J lost 0 bases, and 7 bases lay in between. CDR3 amino acids: CASSGTSNYGYTF. The DNA of the CDR3 is TGTGCCAGCAGTGGGACTTCTAACTATGGCTACACCTTC.

This chain uses TRBV9 with TRBJ1-5; D is uncertain. V dropped 4 bases and J dropped 7 bases, with 15 bases sitting between them. This CDR3 contains 14 residues. The germline V gene encodes CDR1 SGDLS and CDR2 YYNGEE. The CDR3 DNA reads as TGTGCCAGCAGCCCGTCTACGGGTGGGCAGCCCCAGCATTTT. It specifies CASSPSTGGQPQHF. Based on the CDR3 plus reference TRBV9 and TRBJ1-5, the full variable domain is DSGVTQTPKHLITATGQRVTLRCSPRSGDLSVYWYQQSLDQGLQFLIQYYNGEERAKGNILERFSAQQFPDLHSELNLSSLELGDSALYFCASSPSTGGQPQHFGDGTRLSIL.

The sample holds a few counts of this clone. This chain connects TRBV7-3 to TRBJ1-2, with D uncertain. The CDR3 extends over 13 amino acids. V was cut by 5 bases and J by 7 bases, with 14 bases left in between. CDR1 and CDR2 (germline): SGHTA, FQGTGA. The CDR3 DNA sequence: TGTGCCAGCAGCCCGTCGGGGAAGAGTGGCTACACCTTC. This gives the protein CASSPSGKSGYTF.

The chain employs TRBV30 and TRBJ2-7, with TRBD2 matching 11 bases. The CDR3 spans 14 residues. Germline trimming cut 1 base from V and 4 bases from J; bases unmatched to any gene: 3. Germline loops: CDR1 GTSNPN, CDR2 SVGIG (reference sequence). In DNA form, the CDR3 reads TGTGCCTGGAGTGGGACTAGCGGGTATTACGAGCAGTACTTC. This codes for CAWSGTSGYYEQYF.